The 6 T cell receptor beta chains reported below all come from one sample, sequenced in a study of T cell clones after liver transplantation. The table came from immunoSEQ multiplex PCR; TCRdb's copy has only in-frame clones and leaves some out. In the table there are around 70,000 clones, around 92% of which are singletons. The sample consisted of CD4+ T cells from blood, taken less than 27 months after liver transplant. These receptors all stem from a human patient who received a liver transplant. Some of these T cells may belong to the graft donor.

The J gene is TRBJ1-5, the V gene TRBV6-1; TRBD1 might be the D (6 bases). CDR1 MNHNS and CDR2 SASEGT come from the germline V gene. Trimming left V 6 bases short and J 6 bases short, with 12 bases between. This CDR3 region has 13 residues. The chain's CDR3 is CASRTGLTQPQHF. The DNA of the CDR3 is TGTGCCAGCAGAACAGGGCTTACTCAGCCCCAGCATTTT.

This clone showed up just once. The gene calls are TRBV30 and TRBJ1-2; unclear D gene. The CDR3 runs 13 residues. Per germline, CDR1 GTSNPN and CDR2 SVGIG (reference sequence). V lost 2 bases, J lost 8 bases, and 15 bases lay in between. CDR3 in amino acids: CAWSSRWVSGYTF. CDR3 sequence (DNA): TGTGCCTGGAGTTCGAGGTGGGTGAGCGGCTACACCTTC.

This chain links TRBV6-5 with TRBJ1-5; TRBD1 matches at 7 bases. The CDR3 loop spans 15 amino acids. CDR1 and CDR2 from the germline V gene are MNHEY and SVGAGI. Germline trimming cut 6 bases from V and 2 bases from J; bases unmatched to any gene: 7. The CDR3: CASRPTGYGNQPQHF. In DNA, the CDR3 is TGTGCCAGCAGGCCGACAGGGTACGGCAATCAGCCCCAGCATTTT.

V is TRBV5-1 and J is TRBJ2-1, with TRBD2 identical over 10 bases. The CDR3 consists of 16 residues. Germline CDR1 reads SGHRS; CDR2 reads YFSETQ. V was clipped by 0 bases and J by 10 bases; unmatched bases: 10. CDR3 sequence: CASSLDISGRAGEQFF. As DNA, the CDR3 is TGCGCCAGCAGCTTGGATATAAGCGGGAGGGCCGGGGAGCAGTTCTTC.

The V and J genes are TRBV21-1 and TRBJ1-1. TRBV21-1 is flagged as a pseudogene. The CDR3 consists of 18 residues. CDR3 nucleotides: TGTGCCAGCAGCAAACGGCGGATCGGAAAGGGTTTAGACACTGAAGCTTTCTTT. As protein: CASSKRRIGKGLDTEAFF.

The sample holds a few counts of this clone. The chain uses TRBV2 and TRBJ1-1; tentative D call: TRBD1 (5 bases). CDR3 length: 15 amino acids. The V end lost 7 bases, the J end lost 0 bases, and 15 bases lay between the germline ends. Looked up from germline, CDR1 is SNHLY and CDR2 is FYNNEI. In DNA, the CDR3 is TGTGCCAGCACCGGACGGGGGACCATGAACACTGAAGCTTTCTTT. Translated: CASTGRGTMNTEAFF.